What follows are 12 T cell receptor beta chains derived from one specimen sequenced in a study of blood T cell repertoires in COVID-19. Profiling relied on immunoSEQ multiplex PCR, and the TCRdb table lists in-frame clones only, not all of them. This table holds some 80,000 clones, almost 90% found once. Sample: peripheral blood. These receptors came from a human donor in a cohort sampled during active COVID-19.

This chain joins TRBV9 and TRBJ2-1; 10 bases are shared with TRBD1. The CDR3 has 15 amino acids. Trimming removed 4 bases from V and 7 bases from J; junction bases left unmatched: 8. Germline V gene lookup returns CDR1 SGDLS and CDR2 YYNGEE. The CDR3 is CASSSRQGAWNEQFF. The CDR3 DNA is TGTGCCAGCAGCTCAAGACAGGGGGCTTGGAATGAGCAGTTCTTC. The full variable domain, its missing parts supplied by reference TRBV9 and TRBJ2-1, is DSGVTQTPKHLITATGQRVTLRCSPRSGDLSVYWYQQSLDQGLQFLIQYYNGEERAKGNILERFSAQQFPDLHSELNLSSLELGDSALYFCASSSRQGAWNEQFFGPGTRLTVL.

The chain has TRBV7-2 and TRBJ2-3, with a tentative D call TRBD1 (6 bases). The V end lost 2 bases, the J end lost 7 bases, and 10 bases lay between the germline ends. The V gene's germline CDR1 is SGHTA and CDR2 FQGNSA. The CDR3 runs to 13 residues. DNA for the CDR3: TGTGCCAGCAGCTTAAGACAGGACCATACGCAGTATTTT. Residues: CASSLRQDHTQYF.

The chain is built from TRBV15 and TRBJ1-1; D is unclear. The CDR3 is 11 amino acids. Looked up from germline, CDR1 is LNHNV and CDR2 is YYDKDF (reference sequence). V lost 1 base, J lost 7 bases, and 4 bases lay in between. This chain's CDR3 is CATSRAREAFF. CDR3 bases: TGTGCCACCAGCAGAGCCCGTGAAGCTTTCTTT.

This chain connects TRBV3-1 (or the pseudogene TRBV3-2) to TRBJ2-7, with TRBD1 identical over 10 bases. The CDR3 has 16 residues. CDR1 is LGHDT and CDR2 is YNNKEL in the germline V gene (reference sequence). The V and J ends lost 4 bases and 5 bases, in that order; junction bases with no gene match: 11. CDR3 DNA: TGTGCCAGCAGCCTCGGACCGGGACAGGGGTGGCACGAGCAGTACTTC. This encodes CASSLGPGQGWHEQYF.

This sequence joins TRBV6-2 or TRBV6-3 and TRBJ2-1; TRBD2 is a possible D gene (7 bases). The CDR3 contains 18 residues. The germline gives CDR1 MNHEY, CDR2 SVGEGT. V shed 5 bases and J shed 0 bases, with 20 bases lying between them. The chain's CDR3 is CASSHGRTALSSYNEQFF. The DNA for the CDR3 is TGTGCCAGCAGTCACGGGAGGACAGCGCTGAGCTCCTACAATGAGCAGTTCTTC.

The chain is built from TRBV4-3 and TRBJ1-1, with 12 bases identical to TRBD1. This CDR3 spans 16 amino acids. The germline V gene encodes CDR1 LGHNA and CDR2 YSLEER. V dropped 4 bases and J dropped 0; count of bases not matched to a gene: 3. CDR3 amino acids: CASSRGQGAVNTEAFF. CDR3 nucleotide sequence: TGCGCCAGCAGCCGGGGACAGGGGGCGGTGAACACTGAAGCTTTCTTT.

This chain joins TRBV4-3 and TRBJ1-2, with no clear D. Germline CDR1 LGHNA, CDR2 YSLEER. The CDR3 extends over 15 amino acids. Trimming stripped 0 bases from V and 4 bases from J, with 12 bases between. The CDR3 DNA sequence: TGCGCCAGCAGCCAAGATTCTACAGCAGTCTATGGCTACACCTTC. It yields the protein CASSQDSTAVYGYTF.

In its sample, this clone was seen a few times. V usage is TRBV4-2 and J usage is TRBJ1-6; 8 bases line up with TRBD1. There are 18 residues in the CDR3. After removal of 6 bases from V and 7 bases from J, the junction contained 17 bases not matched to a gene. Looked up from germline, CDR1 is LGHNA and CDR2 is YNFKEQ. The CDR3 DNA reads as TGTGCCAGCAGAAGCCAAGCCTTGGACAGGGCGGAAAATTCACCCCTCCACTTT. Its translation: CASRSQALDRAENSPLHF.

The V gene is TRBV7-8, the J gene TRBJ1-2, with D possibly matching TRBD1 (6 bases). CDR1 and CDR2 (germline): SGHVS, FQNEAQ. The CDR3 length is 15 residues. V was pared by 4 bases and J by 8 bases, with 20 bases between. CDR3 bases: TGTGCCAGCAGCTCGGACAGATTCGTGCCGCGAGGCTACACCTTC. Its translation: CASSSDRFVPRGYTF.

The chain links TRBV29-1 to TRBJ2-7; D is unresolved. The CDR3 length is 10 residues. V lost 4 bases, J lost 6 bases, and 7 bases lay in between. Germline V gene lookup returns CDR1 SQVTM and CDR2 ANQGSEA. This CDR3 is CSVGAGEQYF. In DNA form, the CDR3 reads TGCAGCGTTGGGGCCGGCGAGCAGTACTTC.

The chain joins TRBV28 to TRBJ2-2; 10 bases fit TRBD1. V gave up 4 bases and J gave up 4 bases; unmatched junction bases: 3. This CDR3 has 15 residues. Germline V lookup: CDR1 MDHEN, CDR2 SYDVKM. The chain's CDR3 is CASSSGQGSTGELFF. In nucleotides, the CDR3 is TGTGCCAGCAGTTCGGGACAGGGGAGCACCGGGGAGCTGTTTTTT.

The chain has TRBV11-2 and TRBJ1-4, with unresolved D. The germline V gene has CDR1 SGHAT and CDR2 FQNNGV. CDR3 length: 14 amino acids. V lost 3 bases to trimming and J lost 1 base, with 6 bases between them. CDR3 coding DNA: TGTGCCAGCAGCTTCAGGCAAACTAATGAAAAACTGTTTTTT. Protein product: CASSFRQTNEKLFF. Full variable domain (rest looked up from reference TRBV11-2 and TRBJ1-4): EAGVAQSPRYKIIEKRQSVAFWCNPISGHATLYWYQQILGQGPKLLIQFQNNGVVDDSQLPKDRFSAERLKGVDSTLKIQPAKLEDSAVYLCASSFRQTNEKLFFGSGTQLSVL.